Included here is one T cell receptor (beta chain) sequence, with context. This clonotype has ten or more counts. Its antigen remains unidentified. Base qualities are not at hand, and no much larger clone is one base apart. This entry is derived from a study of T cells in Graves' hyperthyroidism and ophthalmopathy (dated by TCRdb to between 2018 and 2020). With respect to the entire study: Peripheral blood was collected at initial diagnosis, before any treatment. A discovery cohort of approximately 97 patients, roughly 45 with Graves' ophthalmopathy and about 60 with stable Graves' hyperthyroidism, was used to find distinguishing TCR V-J signatures. Whether ophthalmopathy could be predicted prospectively was tested in an independent validation cohort made up of 18 to 20 hyperthyroidism patients plus 17 patients who later progressed to ophthalmopathy. For training and testing, the roughly 97 patients in the discovery cohort were randomly divided in a 7:3 ratio. In about six Graves' hyperthyroidism patients, the study also compared T-cell repertoires from thyroid tissue with T-cell repertoires from blood. After blood sampling, hyperthyroidism patients were treated with methimazole at a starting dose of 30 mg daily, and ophthalmopathy patients were treated with high-dose intravenous methylprednisolone. TCR Vbeta CDR3 sequencing of roughly 140 peripheral blood samples (over 40 ophthalmopathy, over 70 hyperthyroidism and around 17 progressor patients) is reported in the paper.

Moderately to severely active disease, a Clinical Activity Score of at least 3, a NOSPECS grade of at least 4, and a duration under 3 months were present in ophthalmopathy patients. Exclusion was applied to patients with uncontrolled infections, other autoimmune diseases, pregnancy or lactation. Diagnoses were based on clinical symptoms, serum thyroxine and TRAb, thyroid ultrasound and orbital computed tomography. PBMCs were separated from 10 ml of fresh peripheral blood using Ficoll-Paque density gradient centrifugation. Total RNA was extracted using Trizol reagent, and RNA quality was assessed on an Agilent 2100 Bioanalyzer. Summary of the overall study and its limitations: During validation, the model predicted progression to ophthalmopathy a median of about 6.5 months ahead of onset, with roughly 65% sensitivity and 72% to 85% specificity. Most expanded thyroid clonotypes (frequency above 0.001) were also detected in blood, a finding suggesting that blood repertoires may reflect thyroid immune responses. A model built on a 13 V-J signature distinguished ophthalmopathy from stable hyperthyroidism, reaching 85% to 90% sensitivity and about 81% specificity in cross-validation and 80%/75% in testing. No statistical method was used to fix the sample size in advance, and group allocation was not hidden from the investigators.

CDR1 SGHTA and CDR2 FQGTGA were looked up in the germline V gene. Deletion took 2 bases off V and 7 bases off J, with a span of 11 bases between the germline ends. The CDR3 measures 13 amino acids from cysteine to phenylalanine. CDR3 DNA is the only sequence kept; it has 39 bases, read in frame from the first base. TCR beta CDR3 regions were amplified from RNA transcripts. A first-round RT-PCR of the TCR CDR3 used the HTBI primer set with the Qiagen OneStep RT-PCR kit. Libraries were constructed in a second round of multiplex PCR, after which size selection and purification were carried out. Paired-end sequencing of the libraries was performed with 100 bp reads on an Illumina HiSeq2000. In the source study's methods: SOAPnuke was used to process the raw data, with reads discarded if the reads contained adapters or uncalled bases, had a mean Phred below 15, or lacked an exact constant-primer or identifier match. High-quality paired reads were merged using COPE v1.2.5, and each unique nucleotide sequence was defined as a clonotype. MiTCR v1.1 was used to align the clonotypes against IMGT TRBV, TRBD and TRBJ reference segments. Only V-J combinations with frequency above 0.0001, covering about 99% of repertoires, were analysed. A TCS score was defined as the ratio of F50 (clonal expansion) to E x V (chaos), with BLOSUM62-based TCRdist applied between CDR3 peptides within each V-J. Welch's t-statistics and random forest reduced around 510 V-J features to 10 to 15, which were used in a naive Bayes classifier (R e1071). The Morisita-Horn index was used to measure how similar the thyroid and blood repertoires were. The public reads were run again by TCRdb, first through fastp at Q25 and then through MiXCR, and only productive beta chains were kept. Rows with a matching CDR3 protein are joined into one entry that keeps the most common DNA and genes. For this entry, the V and J calls and clone size follow TCRdb and not the study's own pipeline. Counted in this sample were hundreds of thousands of distinct CDR3 sequences; roughly 15% of them appeared once. The top ten hold approximately 4.3% of the sample.

Recombination connected TRBV7-3 to TRBJ2-5, with the D gene not clear enough to name. This clonotype was sampled from a woman in her forties with Graves' ophthalmopathy. Input material: blood. The bases are TGTGCCAGCAGCTTAGAGCCCTCAGGGACCCAGTACTTC. Its protein is CASSLEPSGTQYF.